The rows below give T cell receptor beta chains drawn from one sample of a study of blood T cell repertoires in COVID-19. Assay: immunoSEQ multiplex PCR; the TCRdb copy retains only in-frame clones and omits some. The sample contains roughly 75,000 clones, around 80% of which appear only once. Specimen: peripheral blood. Receptor source: a man between 50 and 59 years old with COVID-19, enrolled during active disease. CDR3s include the opening cysteine and the closing phenylalanine or tryptophan. D genes are given only for firm matches. Size is stated for part of the rows, as once, few or many counts, or as a class when the clone is expanded.

TRBJ2-3	TRBV24-1	NA	TRBD2	CATSDRLAGSTDTQYF	TGTGCCACCAGTGACCGACTAGCGGGCAGCACAGATACGCAGTATTTT
TRBJ1-1	TRBV5-1	once	NA	CASSLGGMNTEAFF	TGCGCCAGCAGCTTAGGCGGTATGAACACTGAAGCTTTCTTT
TRBJ2-7	TRBV20-1	NA	NA	CSASSRTIYEQYF	TGCAGTGCTAGTTCTCGGACTATCTACGAGCAGTACTTC
TRBJ1-5	TRBV6-1	NA	TRBD1	CASSDRGQGLQPQHF	TGTGCCAGCAGTGATCGGGGACAGGGCCTCCAGCCCCAGCATTTT
TRBJ1-5	TRBV19	NA	NA	CASSIYAGANQPQHF	TGTGCCAGTAGTATTTATGCAGGGGCCAATCAGCCCCAGCATTTT
TRBJ2-7	TRBV19	NA	TRBD2	CASSIDLFYSGSSYEQYF	TGTGCCAGTAGTATAGACCTATTTTACAGCGGGAGCTCCTACGAGCAGTACTTC
TRBJ2-2	TRBV19	NA	TRBD1	CASQGQAHTGELFF	TGTGCCAGCCAGGGACAGGCCCACACCGGGGAGCTGTTTTTT
TRBJ2-1	TRBV24-1	NA	TRBD2	CATSGGWRAGEDEQFF	TGTGCCACCAGTGGGGGTTGGAGAGCGGGAGAGGATGAGCAGTTCTTC
TRBJ2-7	TRBV6-5	once	TRBD1	CASRNRETGVHEQYF	TGTGCCAGCAGGAACCGAGAGACAGGGGTCCACGAGCAGTACTTC
TRBJ2-1	TRBV28	NA	TRBD2	CASSVAGAVDEQFF	TGTGCCAGCAGTGTGGCGGGAGCGGTCGATGAGCAGTTCTTC
TRBJ2-1	TRBV6-2/TRBV6-3	NA	NA	CASSPGSPYYNEQFF	TGTGCCAGCAGCCCCGGGTCCCCCTACTACAATGAGCAGTTCTTC
TRBJ1-5	TRBV2	NA	TRBD1	CASSGQGSGNQPQHF	TGTGCCAGCAGTGGACAGGGTTCGGGCAATCAGCCCCAGCATTTT
TRBJ1-3	TRBV5-4	NA	NA	CASSLGGAGNTIYF	TGTGCCAGCAGCTTGGGGGGAGCGGGAAACACCATATATTTT
TRBJ2-3	TRBV7-9	NA	NA	CASSLNLAIDTQYF	TGTGCCAGCAGCTTAAATCTAGCGATAGATACGCAGTATTTT
TRBJ2-2	TRBV18	NA	NA	CASSPPSGGELFF	TGTGCCAGCTCACCACCCAGCGGCGGGGAGCTGTTTTTT
TRBJ1-2	TRBV10-3	NA	NA	CAISPEPPNYGYTF	TGTGCCATCAGCCCAGAACCTCCTAACTATGGCTACACCTTC
TRBJ2-1	TRBV6-5	NA	TRBD2	CASRLIAGRNEQFF	TGTGCCAGCAGACTCATAGCGGGACGCAATGAGCAGTTCTTC
TRBJ1-1	TRBV10-2	NA	NA	CASAIQGVTEAFF	TGCGCCAGCGCCATACAGGGTGTCACTGAAGCTTTCTTT
TRBJ2-7	TRBV4-1	NA	TRBD2	CASSQDWGRATEQYF	TGCGCCAGCAGCCAAGACTGGGGGAGGGCCACCGAGCAGTACTTC
TRBJ1-5	TRBV19	NA	NA	CASTPKPQVNQPQHF	TGTGCCAGTACCCCTAAACCACAGGTCAATCAGCCCCAGCATTTT
TRBJ2-3	TRBV6-5	many	NA	CASWTRSTDTQYF	TGTGCCAGCTGGACTCGCAGCACAGATACGCAGTATTTT
TRBJ1-6	TRBV30	NA	NA	CAWRLQGGSPLHF	TGTGCCTGGAGGCTTCAGGGTGGTTCACCCCTCCACTTT
TRBJ2-5	TRBV5-4	NA	NA	CASSLDKGHGETQYF	TGTGCCAGCAGCTTGGATAAGGGACACGGGGAGACCCAGTACTTC
TRBJ2-7	TRBV7-9	few	TRBD1	CASSPGTVYYEQYF	TGTGCCAGCAGCCCCGGGACAGTCTACTACGAGCAGTACTTC
TRBJ2-7	TRBV30	few	TRBD1	CACHRRGQGGYEQYF	TGTGCCTGCCATCGGCGTGGACAGGGGGGCTACGAGCAGTACTTC
TRBJ2-7	TRBV2	once	NA	CASSDRMTYEQYF	TGTGCCAGCAGTGACAGGATGACCTACGAGCAGTACTTC
TRBJ2-7	TRBV7-2	NA	NA	CASSYQAGPYEQYF	TGTGCCAGCAGCTACCAGGCAGGCCCCTACGAGCAGTACTTC
TRBJ1-1	TRBV6-5	NA	TRBD1	CASSYPGQHPGFFF	TGTGCCAGCAGTTACCCGGGACAGCATCCCGGTTTTTTCTTT
TRBJ2-7	TRBV11-2	NA	TRBD2	CASSLLGLAGGEQYF	TGTGCCAGCAGCTTACTGGGACTAGCGGGGGGCGAGCAGTACTTC
TRBJ2-1	TRBV5-1	NA	NA	CASSGSSYNEQFF	TGCGCCAGCAGCGGGAGCTCCTACAATGAGCAGTTCTTC
TRBJ2-1	TRBV5-1	NA	NA	CASSFYTGTLSYNEQFF	TGCGCCAGCAGCTTTTACACCGGGACATTATCCTACAATGAGCAGTTCTTC
TRBJ2-5	TRBV18	NA	TRBD2	CASSPRPQRGETQYF	TGTGCCAGCTCACCACGTCCCCAGCGGGGGGAGACCCAGTACTTC